This T cell receptor beta chain was captured in a study of CXCR3-negative and CXCR3-positive naive CD8 T cells. Study context: For each library, about 1.5 +/- 0.3 million TRB reads were obtained, around 140 million in total. Study-wide results and limits: When CXCR3-positive naive cells were set against CXCR3-negative naive cells, the former had more hydrophobic TRB CDR3s. Comparably high diversity marked both naive subsets, whereas memory CD8+ cells had much lower diversity. Naive CXCR3-negative cells resembled naive CXCR3-positive cells in TRBV-TRBJ usage; memory cells differed.

Germline V gives CDR1 SGHVS, CDR2 FNYEAQ. The CDR3 totals 17 residues. Within the CD8+ T cell compartment, naive cells were CD45RO-CCR7+CD27+CD95-. Regarding this clonotype: Antigen unknown.

TRB cDNA libraries were made by UMI-labeled 5' RACE. TCRdb processed the 5' RACE reads again and assigns one entry to each CDR3 protein, with no DNA. The table for this sample gives 150,000 to 160,000 distinct CDR3 sequences. The source of this sequence is a human donor in good health. Some clones in this sample may be carry-over from other donors' samples. Sequenced material: naive CXCR3+ CD8+ T cells from blood. Subset specified: CD45RO-CCR7+CD27+CD95- naive CD8+ T cells expressing CXCR3 (TNR3+). The rearrangement uses TRBV7-6 and TRBJ2-1; the D call from TCRdb, TRBD2, cannot be confirmed without DNA. CDR3 sequence: CASRGLAGGSPYNEQFF.